This passage covers 10 T cell receptor beta chains from one sample sequenced in a study of blood T cell repertoires in COVID-19. Generated by immunoSEQ multiplex PCR, the TCRdb table keeps only in-frame clones and is missing some. The table has 100,000 to 150,000 clones, roughly 90% seen once. The sequenced sample was peripheral blood. The receptors come from a woman older than 75 with acute or convalescent COVID-19.

J is TRBJ2-1 and V is TRBV9, with TRBD1 matching 8 bases. The germline V gene has CDR1 SGDLS and CDR2 YYNGEE. The ends lost 0 bases at V and 6 bases at J; junction bases unmatched: 5. The CDR3 has 15 amino acids. The CDR3 spells CASSVGDRRSNEQFF. CDR3 coding DNA: TGTGCCAGCAGCGTAGGGGACAGGCGGAGCAATGAGCAGTTCTTC. The full variable domain, with the rest looked up from reference TRBV9 and TRBJ2-1, is DSGVTQTPKHLITATGQRVTLRCSPRSGDLSVYWYQQSLDQGLQFLIQYYNGEERAKGNILERFSAQQFPDLHSELNLSSLELGDSALYFCASSVGDRRSNEQFFGPGTRLTVL.

The rearrangement uses TRBV28 and TRBJ1-5; 9 bases match TRBD1. The CDR3 runs to 15 residues. Germline V gives CDR1 MDHEN, CDR2 SYDVKM. Losses at the gene ends were 3 bases for V and 4 bases for J; bases not matched to a gene: 4. CDR3 sequence reads: CASSFPDRGNQPQHF. Here the CDR3 DNA reads TGTGCCAGCAGTTTTCCTGACAGGGGGAATCAGCCCCAGCATTTT.

The gene calls are TRBV7-8 and TRBJ2-7; D is unclear. The CDR3 contains 12 residues. Trimming took 9 bases from V and 7 from J, leaving 16 bases between them. From germline, CDR1 is SGHVS and CDR2 FQNEAQ. The CDR3 loop reads CASATSYGEQYF. Here the CDR3 DNA reads TGTGCCAGTGCTACTTCCTACGGGGAGCAGTACTTC.

The DNA for the CDR3 is TGCGCCAGCAGCTTGGGACAGGTTAATTCACCCCTCCACTTT. Its translation: CASSLGQVNSPLHF. J is TRBJ1-6 and V is TRBV5-1; D is perhaps TRBD1 (6 bases). CDR1 is SGHRS and CDR2 is YFSETQ in the germline V gene. This CDR3 is built from 14 residues. The ends were cut back, 0 bases at V and 6 bases at J, with 7 bases in the middle. Full variable domain (missing parts from reference TRBV5-1 and TRBJ1-6): KAGVTQTPRYLIKTRGQQVTLSCSPISGHRSVSWYQQTPGQGLQFLFEYFSETQRNKGNFPGRFSGRQFSNSRSEMNVSTLELGDSALYLCASSLGQVNSPLHFGNGTRLTVT.

The chain links TRBV28 to TRBJ1-2; TRBD1 might be the D (5 bases). CDR3 length: 13 amino acids. The ends were cut back, 4 bases at V and 5 bases at J, with 11 bases in the middle. CDR1 MDHEN and CDR2 SYDVKM come from the germline V gene. CDR3 loop: CASSSQQGYGYTF. CDR3 nucleotides: TGTGCCAGCAGTTCCCAGCAGGGTTATGGCTACACCTTC.

The gene calls are TRBV2 and TRBJ1-1; D is uncertain. Germline V gene lookup returns CDR1 SNHLY and CDR2 FYNNEI. V was clipped by 3 bases and J by 0 bases, with 8 bases between them. There are 14 residues in the CDR3. In nucleotides, the CDR3 is TGTGCCAGCAGTGACCACAACGTGAACACTGAAGCTTTCTTT. Translated, it gives CASSDHNVNTEAFF.

The rearrangement uses TRBV19 and TRBJ1-1; no reliable D call. V was clipped by 5 bases and J by 1 base, with 5 bases between them. In germline, CDR1 is LNHDA, CDR2 SQIVND (reference sequence). The CDR3 has 12 amino acids. The CDR3 reads CASSYSNTEAFF. The DNA for the CDR3 is TGTGCCAGTAGTTATTCGAACACTGAAGCTTTCTTT.

This sequence joins TRBV12-5 and TRBJ2-1; weak D call: TRBD1 (6 bases). Germline V lookup: CDR1 LGHNT, CDR2 FRNRAP. V was shortened by 7 bases and J by 7 bases, with 26 bases between the two germline ends. The CDR3 extends over 17 amino acids. CDR3 loop: CASARLRGLTQGNEQFF. The CDR3 DNA is TGTGCTAGTGCCCGTCTACGGGGTCTGACCCAGGGGAATGAGCAGTTCTTC.

The chain has TRBV5-1 and TRBJ2-3; D call uncertain. Germline-derived CDR1 and CDR2 are SGHRS and YFSETQ. The CDR3 covers 14 residues. With 0 bases removed from V and 1 base from J, the gap between germline ends came to 6 bases. CDR3 loop: CASSLVTRTDTQYF. DNA for the CDR3: TGCGCCAGCAGCTTGGTGACTCGCACAGATACGCAGTATTTT.

The chain recombines TRBV28 with TRBJ1-3, with a possible D match to TRBD1 (6 bases). The CDR3 consists of 16 residues. CDR1 MDHEN and CDR2 SYDVKM come from the germline V gene. V shed 5 bases and J shed 2 bases, with 16 bases lying between them. The CDR3 coding sequence is TGTGCCAGCAGTCCGGGGCGGGGGGCAGCTGGAAACACCATATATTTT. It yields the protein CASSPGRGAAGNTIYF.